This TCR beta chain was identified in a study of T cell responses to AZD1222 COVID-19 vaccine. Regarding the study as a whole: Baseline testing showed seropositivity in only a handful of AZD1222 recipients.

The data were produced by immunoSEQ multiplex PCR, yet TCRdb's version contains in-frame clones alone and is incomplete. The sample includes 86,000 or so clones, over 85% of them seen just once. This CDR3 region has 14 residues. Trimming shortened V by 6 bases and J by 0 bases, and 11 bases separated the two germline ends. From germline, CDR1 is SGHRS and CDR2 YFSETQ. This clone was seen just once. No antigen is known for it. J is TRBJ2-3 and V is TRBV5-1; D remains ambiguous. The input for sequencing was peripheral blood, taken on day 0 of AZD1222 vaccination. This clonotype was sampled from an adult in good health. CDR3 bases: TGCGCCAGCAAGAGGATGTCTAGCACAGATACGCAGTATTTT. The encoded protein is CASKRMSSTDTQYF.